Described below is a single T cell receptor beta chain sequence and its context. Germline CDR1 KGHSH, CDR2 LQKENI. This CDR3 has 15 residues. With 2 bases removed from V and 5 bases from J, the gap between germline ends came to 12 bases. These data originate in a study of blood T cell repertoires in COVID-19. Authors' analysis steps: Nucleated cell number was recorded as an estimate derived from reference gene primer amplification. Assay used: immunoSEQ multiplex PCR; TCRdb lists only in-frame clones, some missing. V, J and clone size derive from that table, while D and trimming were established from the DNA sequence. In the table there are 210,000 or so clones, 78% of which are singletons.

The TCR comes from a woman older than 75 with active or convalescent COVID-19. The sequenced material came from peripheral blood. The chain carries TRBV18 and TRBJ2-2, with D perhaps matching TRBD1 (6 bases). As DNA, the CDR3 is TGTGCCAGCTCACCAGGGACATTGGGTACCGGGGAGCTGTTTTTT. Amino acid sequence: CASSPGTLGTGELFF.